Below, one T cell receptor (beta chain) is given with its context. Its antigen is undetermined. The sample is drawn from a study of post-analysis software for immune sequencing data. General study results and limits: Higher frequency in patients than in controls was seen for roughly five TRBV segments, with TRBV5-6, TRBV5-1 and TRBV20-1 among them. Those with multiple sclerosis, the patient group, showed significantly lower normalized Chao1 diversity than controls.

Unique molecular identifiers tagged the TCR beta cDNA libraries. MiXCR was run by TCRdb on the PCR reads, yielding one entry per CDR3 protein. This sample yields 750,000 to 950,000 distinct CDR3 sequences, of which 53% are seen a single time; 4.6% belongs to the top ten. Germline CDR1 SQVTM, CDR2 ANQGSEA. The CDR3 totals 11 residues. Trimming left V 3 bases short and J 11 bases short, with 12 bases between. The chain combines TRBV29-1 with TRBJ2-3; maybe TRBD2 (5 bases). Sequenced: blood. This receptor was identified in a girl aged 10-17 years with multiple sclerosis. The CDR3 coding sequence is TGCAGCGTTGATGAGGACTTACAGCAGTATTTT. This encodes CSVDEDLQQYF.